Described below is a single T cell receptor (beta chain) sequence and its context. The antigen it binds to is not known. No per-base quality is available; no much larger clone lies one base away. This sample is drawn from a study of blood T cell repertoires in COVID-19 (TCRdb year 2020). A note on the overall study: Collaborator samples came from the United States, Italy and Spain and covered acute and convalescent phases of COVID-19. The samples were drawn from two sources: the first 160 participants of the ongoing ImmuneRACE study, and 1,000 to 1,500 subjects contributed by 6 global collaborators. HLA class I and class II types, where available, came from metadata supplied by the sample provider rather than from assay-based typing. Sample metadata almost always included a de-identified subject ID, COVID-19 status, age in years and sex. The repertoires were released in a freely available public database meant as a resource for research on the immune response to SARS-CoV-2. The material from the prospective study consisted of cDNA or gDNA derived from T cells, B-cell-depleted T cells, or PBMCs. Subjects who had been exposed to COVID-19, were actively infected with it, or had recovered from it provided the deeply sampled blood TCRbeta repertoires that made up the dataset.

The immunoSEQ Assay, a bias-controlled multiplex PCR, was used to amplify TCRbeta CDR3 regions from genomic DNA. The original methods were these. Nucleated cell counts per sample were estimated from amplification of reference gene primers within the assay. Sequence reads were collapsed and filtered to measure the absolute abundance of every unique TCRbeta CDR3 rearrangement. For each sample, productive Simpson clonality was calculated by taking the square root of Simpson's diversity index across productive rearrangements. TCRdb limited this immuneACCESS table to in-frame rearrangements with V and J called. A share of clones is missing; checked studies link under half to unresolved V genes, and the rest is unexplained. From that table come the V and J calls and clone size; the DNA was used to work out D and trimming. This sample has more than 110,000 clones in its table, and 80% to 90% of those were observed once. The ten largest clones represent 4.3% of the sample.

The collaborating institutions used their own protocols to collect whole blood in K2EDTA tubes. Collaborator samples were shipped for TCRbeta analysis as frozen whole blood, isolated PBMCs, or DNA extracted from either sample type. The investigation overall reported the following: How much clinical and demographic metadata was included differed by source and by participant, and the metadata was provided uncurated.

The CDR3 goes from the cysteine to the phenylalanine over 15 residues. The kept DNA is CDR3 alone, 45 bases in frame from the first base. Ends trimmed: V by 8 bases, J by 5 bases; bases unmatched to a gene: 14. Per the germline V gene, MDHEN is the CDR1 and SYDVKM is the CDR2. The sample consisted of peripheral blood. The V and J segments used are TRBV28 and TRBJ1-1; 7 nucleotides in the junction match TRBD1. This TCR came from a woman aged 40 to 50 with acute or convalescent COVID-19. The DNA sequence follows: TGTGCCAGCGCCCCAACAGGGGCAGGGGATACTGAAGCTTTCTTT. Translated, it gives CASAPTGAGDTEAFF.